The 20 T cell receptor beta chains below all came from one sample that was sequenced in a study of CD8+CD57+ T cells in acquired aplastic anemia (dated by TCRdb to the late 2010s). Sequenced using an Illumina HiSeq 2000. Profiling of TCR beta VDJ combinations and CDR3 sequences used genomic DNA as the template. Using fastp trimming at Q25 and MiXCR clonotype assembly, TCRdb reanalyzed the public sequencing data and kept in-frame beta chains. Records with the same CDR3 protein are collapsed into one entry carrying the most frequent genes and DNA. The table for this sample lists fewer than 85,000 distinct CDR3 sequences; roughly three quarters of them were counted only once. The top ten clones comprise about four fifths of the sample. Flow cytometry had shown CD8+CD57+ cell expansion in the patients selected for sequencing. Sequencing was performed on sorted CD4+, CD8+, or CD8+CD57+ T cells (not recorded which) from PBMCs. All receptors come from a human donor with aplastic anemia.

The chain carries TRBV10-1 and TRBJ2-7; 7 bases fit TRBD2. There are 15 residues in the CDR3. V lost 0 bases to trimming and J lost 4 bases; unmatched junction nucleotides: 6. Looked up from germline, CDR1 is WNHNN and CDR2 is SYGVQD (reference sequence). The CDR3 nucleotides read TGCGCCAGCAGTGAGTCGGGGGAGGGCAGATACGAGCAGTACTTC. Translated, it gives CASSESGEGRYEQYF.

The chain has TRBV6-1 and TRBJ2-1; D is undetermined. V gave up 6 bases and J gave up 0 bases, with 12 bases separating them. Germline CDR1 is MNHNS and CDR2 is SASEGT. CDR3 length equals 15 residues. The chain's CDR3 is CASSATWNSYNEQFF. The CDR3 DNA sequence: TGTGCCAGCAGCGCGACATGGAACTCCTACAATGAGCAGTTCTTC.

For the CDR3, the DNA is TGTGCCAGCAGATCGGACAGGGAAAAGACCCAGTACTTC. Its protein product is CASRSDREKTQYF. The chain combines TRBV7-2 with TRBJ2-5; TRBD1 aligns across 8 bases. With 6 bases clipped from V and 6 bases from J, the junction kept 6 bases outside the gene matches. Germline V CDR1 and CDR2: SGHTA, FQGNSA. The CDR3 is 13 amino acids.

This clonotype was counted a few times. The rearrangement joins TRBV7-3 to TRBJ2-7; D remains unclear. The CDR3 consists of 13 residues. V was shortened by 6 bases and J by 3 bases, with 12 bases between the two germline ends. CDR1 is SGHTA, CDR2 FQGTGA, per germline. In DNA form, the CDR3 reads TGTGCCAGCAGTTCAGTGGGCGGCTACGAGCAGTACTTC. It yields the protein CASSSVGGYEQYF.

The gene calls are TRBV20-1 and TRBJ1-1; D may be TRBD1 (5 bases). The CDR3 length is 13 residues. Per germline, CDR1 DFQATT and CDR2 SNEGSKA (reference sequence). V lost 3 bases, J lost 7 bases, and 15 bases lay in between. The CDR3, as DNA: TGCAGTGCTAGGCCCCTGACAGATAATGAAGCTTTCTTT. Translated: CSARPLTDNEAFF.

The rearrangement joins TRBV19 to TRBJ1-2; 8 bases map to TRBD1. The CDR3 covers 15 residues. The germline V gene has CDR1 LNHDA and CDR2 SQIVND (reference sequence). The V gene end was trimmed by 1 base and the J gene end by 5 bases; junction bases not matched to a gene: 6. In nucleotides, the CDR3 is TGTGCCAGTAGTATAGTAGGACAGGGCCGATATGGCTACACCTTC. Translating gives CASSIVGQGRYGYTF.

The CDR3 DNA is TGTGCCTGGAGTGTACAAGGGGTCACTGAAGCTTTCTTT. It encodes CAWSVQGVTEAFF. The chain couples TRBV30 to TRBJ1-1; D may be TRBD1 (5 bases). The V gene's germline CDR1 is GTSNPN and CDR2 SVGIG (reference sequence). The CDR3 is 13 amino acids. Between the trimmed V and J ends, which lost 0 bases and 4 bases, there was a span of 9 bases.

The chain couples TRBV11-2 to TRBJ1-5; D possibly corresponds to TRBD1 (6 bases). CDR1 and CDR2 (germline): SGHAT, FQNNGV. Trimming shortened V by 3 bases and J by 6 bases, and 12 bases separated the two germline ends. This CDR3 comprises 14 residues. The CDR3 DNA sequence: TGTGCCAGCAGCTTGGGATCAGGGGCTCAGCCCCAGCATTTT. It is translated as CASSLGSGAQPQHF. The complete variable domain, with remaining parts taken from reference TRBV11-2 and TRBJ1-5, reads EAGVAQSPRYKIIEKRQSVAFWCNPISGHATLYWYQQILGQGPKLLIQFQNNGVVDDSQLPKDRFSAERLKGVDSTLKIQPAKLEDSAVYLCASSLGSGAQPQHFGDGTRLSIL.

This clonotype was picked up one time. The V and J genes are TRBV7-3 and TRBJ2-2; 11 nucleotides align to TRBD2. Germline-derived CDR1 and CDR2 are SGHTA and FQGTGA. The CDR3 contains 17 residues. V shed 1 base, J shed 7 bases, and the junction held 8 bases outside the gene matches. CDR3 in amino acids: CASSLIQTSGIGGELFF. The CDR3 DNA reads as TGTGCCAGCAGCTTAATTCAGACTAGCGGGATTGGCGGGGAGCTGTTTTTT.

The chain uses TRBV11-2 and TRBJ2-7; D unresolved. In germline, CDR1 is SGHAT, CDR2 FQNNGV. Trimming shortened V by 4 bases and J by 5 bases, and 9 bases separated the two germline ends. The length of the CDR3 is 12 residues. CDR3 residues: CASSSNRDEQYF. The CDR3 DNA reads as TGTGCCAGCAGCTCTAACCGGGACGAGCAGTACTTC.

This clonotype was detected ten times or more. V and J are TRBV15 and TRBJ2-3; 10 nucleotides align to TRBD1. Trimming at V came to 3 bases and at J to 4 bases, leaving 4 bases not matched to a gene. The V gene's germline CDR1 is LNHNV and CDR2 YYDKDF (reference sequence). The CDR3 covers 15 residues. This CDR3 is CATSRGQGQADTQYF. The DNA for the CDR3 is TGTGCCACCAGCAGGGGACAGGGGCAAGCAGATACGCAGTATTTT.

CDR3 DNA: TGCGCCAGCAGTGAGTCAAGGAGTCAAGAGACCCAGTACTTC. This gives the protein CASSESRSQETQYF. J is TRBJ2-5 and V is TRBV10-2; D ambiguous. Per germline, CDR1 WSHSY and CDR2 SAAADI. The CDR3 runs to 14 residues. The germline V and J ends were trimmed by 0 bases and 2 bases, with 7 bases remaining between them.

The chain combines TRBV9 with TRBJ2-1; D remains unclear. V shed 3 bases and J shed 9 bases, with 10 bases lying between them. This CDR3 region has 12 residues. The germline V gene encodes CDR1 SGDLS and CDR2 YYNGEE. This CDR3 reads CASSAELGEQFF. The CDR3 nucleotides read TGTGCCAGCAGCGCTGAATTGGGTGAGCAGTTCTTC.

This clonotype has more than one count but fewer than ten. The V call is TRBV20-1, the J call TRBJ2-7; 9 bases fit TRBD1. The V gene's germline CDR1 is DFQATT and CDR2 SNEGSKA (reference sequence). The V and J ends lost 6 bases and 2 bases, in that order; junction bases with no gene match: 5. The CDR3 length is 13 residues. The CDR3 DNA reads TGCAGTGCAGCCCGGGACAGGGCCTACGAGCAGTACTTC. It translates to CSAARDRAYEQYF.

This chain links TRBV30 with TRBJ2-7; D might be TRBD1 or TRBD2, each matching 5 bases. Germline V gene data show CDR1 as GTSNPN and CDR2 as SVGIG (reference sequence). The V end lost 0 bases, the J end lost 4 bases, and 10 bases lay between the germline ends. This CDR3 is built from 13 residues. CDR3 amino acids: CAWSVGTSYEQYF. The CDR3 nucleotides read TGTGCCTGGAGTGTAGGGACCTCTTACGAGCAGTACTTC.

This CDR3 is CSVLRAGFSINEQFF. The CDR3 coding sequence is TGCAGCGTTCTCCGAGCGGGGTTTTCAATCAATGAGCAGTTCTTC. The J gene is TRBJ2-1, the V gene TRBV29-1; TRBD2 agrees at 7 bases. The CDR3 is 15 residues long. J gave up 6 bases and V 5 bases, and 13 bases lay outside the gene matches. Germline loops: CDR1 SQVTM, CDR2 ANQGSEA.

This sequence joins TRBV6-5 and TRBJ2-7; either TRBD1 or TRBD2 may supply D (5 bases each). The V gene's germline CDR1 is MNHEY and CDR2 SVGAGI. Trimming took 0 bases from V and 3 from J, leaving 12 bases between them. The CDR3 spans 15 residues. This CDR3 reads CASSYSMEDNYEQYF. The CDR3 DNA follows: TGTGCCAGCAGTTACTCGATGGAGGACAACTACGAGCAGTACTTC.

The V gene is TRBV7-2, the J gene TRBJ2-5; D remains ambiguous. The germline V gene has CDR1 SGHTA and CDR2 FQGNSA. The CDR3 is 13 residues long. Trimming removed 2 bases from V and 2 bases from J, with 6 bases in between. The CDR3 spells CASSLWTQETQYF. The CDR3 region has the DNA TGTGCCAGCAGCTTATGGACGCAAGAGACCCAGTACTTC.

The chain combines TRBV2 with TRBJ2-7; the D gene is possibly TRBD2 (6 bases). Per germline, CDR1 SNHLY and CDR2 FYNNEI. CDR3 length equals 15 residues. With 4 bases removed from V and 7 bases from J, the gap between germline ends came to 20 bases. CDR3 in amino acids: CASSVRRLDVREQYF. CDR3 DNA sequence: TGTGCCAGCAGTGTCAGACGACTAGATGTTAGAGAGCAGTACTTC.

The chain is built from TRBV10-3 and TRBJ2-1, with D possibly being TRBD2 (5 bases). The V end lost 0 bases, the J end lost 4 bases, and 7 bases lay between the germline ends. Germline lookup yields CDR1 ENHRY and CDR2 SYGVKD. The CDR3 runs 14 residues. CDR3 sequence: CAISESRDYNEQFF. The CDR3 coding sequence is TGTGCCATCAGTGAGTCCCGGGATTACAATGAGCAGTTCTTC.